This is a list of T cell receptor beta chains from one sample in a study of cytomegalovirus exposure and HLA in healthy donors. Libraries were prepared by immunoSEQ multiplex PCR; TCRdb keeps only in-frame clonotypes and omits some of them. This sample has fewer than 100,000 clones, with around 94% found just once. The sample was PBMCs. These receptors were collected from a woman aged 18-29 years in good health and CMV-seronegative. The CDR3 runs from the conserved cysteine through the conserved F or W. A D gene is named only where the DNA matches it firmly. Size tells how often a clone was seen (once, few, many) or the class of an expanded clone, and some rows leave it out.

-	TRBV11-3	-	13	TRBJ2-1	TGTGCCAGCAGCTTTCGCTCCTACAATGAGCAGTTCTTC	CASSFRSYNEQFF
-	TRBV13	TRBD1	14	TRBJ1-1	TGTGCCAGCAGCCCAGCGGACAGGGGGACTGAAGCTTTCTTT	CASSPADRGTEAFF
-	TRBV29-1	-	12	TRBJ2-7	TGCAGCGTCAAGGACAGACCCTACGAGCAGTACTTC	CSVKDRPYEQYF
-	TRBV9	TRBD2	16	TRBJ2-7	TGTGCCAGCAGCGTAGAGGATACTAGCGTCCCCTACGAGCAGTACTTC	CASSVEDTSVPYEQYF
-	TRBV2	-	11	TRBJ2-7	TGTGCCAGCAGGAACAACCTCGAGCAGTACTTC	CASRNNLEQYF
-	TRBV27	TRBD1	15	TRBJ2-7	TGTGCCAGTAGACCTTTCCCCGGACAGGGACAAGAGCAGTACTTC	CASRPFPGQGQEQYF
-	TRBV19	TRBD1	13	TRBJ1-2	TGTGCCAGTAGTCTGGACAGGGGAGATGGCTACACCTTC	CASSLDRGDGYTF
-	TRBV29-1	TRBD1	17	TRBJ2-6	TGCAGCGTTTTAACCGGGACAGGAGGCTCTGGGGCCAACGTCCTGACTTTC	CSVLTGTGGSGANVLTF
-	TRBV4-2	-	15	TRBJ1-2	TGTGCCAGCAGCCAAGAACGGGGGGAGGGCTATGGCTACACCTTC	CASSQERGEGYGYTF
-	TRBV18	-	15	TRBJ1-5	TGTGCCAGCTCACCACGGACTGACAGCAATCAGCCCCAGCATTTT	CASSPRTDSNQPQHF
once	TRBV6-5	TRBD1	15	TRBJ1-2	TGTGCCAGCAGTTCCTGGGACAGAACTAACTATGGCTACACCTTC	CASSSWDRTNYGYTF
-	TRBV5-1	-	13	TRBJ2-7	TGCGCCAGCAGCGGGGGACACGACTACGAGCAGTACTTC	CASSGGHDYEQYF
-	TRBV6-5	-	13	TRBJ1-1	TGTGCCAGCAGCCCAGGGGACCGGGCTGAAGCTTTCTTT	CASSPGDRAEAFF
-	TRBV6-1	-	15	TRBJ2-5	TGTGCCAGCAGTGAACCGGGACTCCAGTGGGAGACCCAGTACTTC	CASSEPGLQWETQYF
once	TRBV2	TRBD2	13	TRBJ2-1	TGTGCCAGCATCGGACTAGCGGGGGAAGAGCAGTTCTTC	CASIGLAGEEQFF
-	TRBV27	-	14	TRBJ1-2	TGTGCCAGCCGGGAGGAGGGAGGCTACTATGGCTACACCTTC	CASREEGGYYGYTF
-	TRBV6-5	-	11	TRBJ1-2	TGTGCCAGCAGGACAGGCTATGGCTACACCTTC	CASRTGYGYTF
-	TRBV6-5	-	15	TRBJ1-2	TGTGCCAGCACCAAACTATACGACAGGTTCGGGGGCTACACCTTC	CASTKLYDRFGGYTF
once	TRBV10-3	TRBD1	15	TRBJ1-2	TGTGCCATCAGTAACACCGGGACAGGAGATTATGGCTACACCTTC	CAISNTGTGDYGYTF
-	TRBV6-6	TRBD2	16	TRBJ2-1	TGTGCCAGCAGGAGTCGTGGGGGGGACTCCTACAATGAGCAGTTCTTC	CASRSRGGDSYNEQFF
-	TRBV2	-	14	TRBJ1-4	TGTGCCAGCAGTGGGTGGGGCCCAAATGAAAAACTGTTTTTT	CASSGWGPNEKLFF
-	TRBV6-5	-	13	TRBJ2-6	TGTGCCAGCAGTTACGCGGTAGCCAACGTCCTGACTTTC	CASSYAVANVLTF
-	TRBV5-1	-	16	TRBJ2-1	TGCGCCAGCAGCTTGGTTGCAGTCAACTCCTACAATGAGCAGTTCTTC	CASSLVAVNSYNEQFF
-	TRBV13	-	13	TRBJ2-2	TGTGCCAGCAGCTTAGATGGCTTCGGGGAGCTGTTTTTT	CASSLDGFGELFF
-	TRBV19	TRBD1	16	TRBJ2-5	TGTGCCAGTTCCGGGACAGGGGGCTCAATCCAAGAGACCCAGTACTTC	CASSGTGGSIQETQYF
-	TRBV7-2	-	14	TRBJ1-1	TGTGCCAGCAGCTTAGATCGGGAGAACACTGAAGCTTTCTTT	CASSLDRENTEAFF
-	TRBV5-1	-	15	TRBJ2-2	TGCGCCAGCAGCTTGGAACGGGGAATAACCGGGGAGCTGTTTTTT	CASSLERGITGELFF
-	TRBV11-2	TRBD1	13	TRBJ1-2	TGTGCCAGCAGCCTAGGGACAGTTTACGGCTACACCTTC	CASSLGTVYGYTF
-	TRBV28	TRBD1	14	TRBJ2-6	TGTGCCAGCAGTAGGACAGGAGGGGCCAACGTCCTGACTTTC	CASSRTGGANVLTF
-	TRBV19	TRBD1	14	TRBJ1-1	TGTGCCAGTACTCACGACAGGGAGGCTTTCTCGGCTTTCTTT	CASTHDREAFSAFF
-	TRBV5-8	-	18	TRBJ2-2	TGTGCCAGCAGCTCGGGGTCCGGTTGGCGGGAGAACACCGGGGAGCTGTTTTTT	CASSSGSGWRENTGELFF
-	TRBV6-5	-	13	TRBJ1-2	TGTGCCAGCAGTTACATGGAGAACTATGGCTACACCTTC	CASSYMENYGYTF
-	TRBV7-9	TRBD2	17	TRBJ2-2	TGTGCCAGCAGCCCTACCGGGACTAATCTCTTCTGGCGGGAGCTGTTTTTT	CASSPTGTNLFWRELFF
-	TRBV7-2	TRBD1	18	TRBJ1-1	TGTGCCAGCAGCTGGTTTCCGACAGGGAGCTCCTTGAACACTGAAGCTTTCTTT	CASSWFPTGSSLNTEAFF
-	TRBV6-5	-	14	TRBJ2-7	TGTGCCAGCAGTTACACAGGCAGCTCCTACGAGCAGTACTTC	CASSYTGSSYEQYF
-	TRBV12-5	TRBD1	18	TRBJ1-4	TGTGCTAGTGGTTTGGCCAGACAGGGTGATTCGACTAATGAAAAACTGTTTTTT	CASGLARQGDSTNEKLFF
-	TRBV6-5	TRBD2	14	TRBJ2-1	TGTGCCAGCAGTTACAGCGGGAGGGCGTATGAGCAGTTCTTC	CASSYSGRAYEQFF